The 21 T cell receptor beta chains below were found in one sample sequenced in a study of OX40 agonist ivuxolimab in advanced cancers. TCRdb keeps only in-frame clones here, not all; method: immunoSEQ multiplex PCR. The top ten hold over 5% of the sample, which has tens of thousands of clones, around 87% seen once. Sample: CD4+ or CD8+ T cells sorted from blood, taken in a trial of the OX40 agonist ivuxolimab. The receptors derive from an adult with an advanced solid tumor such as melanoma, head and neck, liver or kidney cancer.

The chain is built from TRBV5-1 and TRBJ1-1, with D possibly TRBD1 on 5 matching bases. Trimming took 6 bases from V and 0 from J, leaving 9 bases between them. This CDR3 has 13 amino acids. From germline, CDR1 is SGHRS and CDR2 YFSETQ. The CDR3 protein is CASMMGLNTEAFF. In DNA form, the CDR3 reads TGCGCCAGCATGATGGGGCTGAACACTGAAGCTTTCTTT.

As DNA, the CDR3 is TGTGCCAGCAGGGTGACAGGAATTACCGGGGAGCTGTTTTTT. Protein sequence: CASRVTGITGELFF. This chain links TRBV2 with TRBJ2-2, with TRBD1 as a possible D gene (6 bases). This CDR3 spans 14 amino acids. Trimming left V 6 bases short and J 5 bases short, with 13 bases between. Germline V gene lookup returns CDR1 SNHLY and CDR2 FYNNEI.

The V and J genes are TRBV14 and TRBJ2-7; D may correspond to TRBD1 or TRBD2 (5 bases each). The germline V gene encodes CDR1 SGHDN and CDR2 FVKESK. The V and J ends lost 1 base and 3 bases respectively, with 13 bases between them. There are 15 residues in the CDR3. Here the CDR3 DNA reads TGTGCCAGCAGCCAAGCGGGACGATCGTACTACGAGCAGTACTTC. It encodes CASSQAGRSYYEQYF.

The chain couples TRBV18 to TRBJ1-1; D uncertain. This CDR3 is built from 17 residues. Trimming took 5 bases from V and 7 from J, leaving 26 bases between them. CDR1 and CDR2 from the germline V gene are KGHSH and LQKENI. CDR3 amino acids: CASSSMDPGIPPFEAFF. The CDR3 nucleotides read TGTGCCAGCTCATCGATGGACCCGGGGATTCCCCCTTTTGAAGCTTTCTTT.

The chain couples TRBV7-2 to TRBJ2-2; D might be TRBD1 (7 bases). V shed 6 bases and J shed 8 bases, with 16 bases lying between them. CDR3 length: 14 amino acids. Germline V gives CDR1 SGHTA, CDR2 FQGNSA. The CDR3 nucleotides read TGTGCCAGCAGGAAACCAGGGGGGTCGGGGGAGCTGTTTTTT. Protein sequence: CASRKPGGSGELFF.

A single count supports this clone. This chain joins TRBV5-1 and TRBJ1-1; D is undetermined. Germline V gene sequence: CDR1 SGHRS, CDR2 YFSETQ. V was trimmed by 1 base and J by 0 bases, leaving 4 bases between them. The CDR3 loop spans 13 amino acids. CDR3 protein: CASSLTLNTEAFF. Here the CDR3 DNA reads TGCGCCAGCAGCTTGACATTGAACACTGAAGCTTTCTTT.

The chain is built from TRBV11-2 and TRBJ2-1, with 8 positions matching TRBD2. Germline V gene data show CDR1 as SGHAT and CDR2 as FQNNGV. The junction had 6 bases not matched to a gene; V was cut back by 0 bases and J by 2 bases. The CDR3 length is 17 residues. The DNA for the CDR3 is TGTGCCAGCAGCTTAGAGTTAGCTAGCGGGCCCTACAATGAGCAGTTCTTC. This encodes CASSLELASGPYNEQFF.

The rearrangement links TRBV7-8 to TRBJ2-3, with TRBD2 matching 9 bases. The CDR3 length is 19 residues. Trimming cost V 2 bases and J 1 base; bases outside gene matches: 13. Germline-derived CDR1 and CDR2 are SGHVS and FQNEAQ. The CDR3 loop reads CASSLYRGRAGPGTDTQYF. In DNA form, the CDR3 reads TGTGCCAGCAGCTTATATCGCGGGAGGGCTGGCCCGGGCACAGATACGCAGTATTTT.

This clone came up once. The chain joins TRBV27 to TRBJ1-2; 9 bases are a match to TRBD1. Germline CDR1 MNHEY, CDR2 SMNVEV (reference sequence). Trimming at V came to 6 bases and at J to 8 bases, leaving 16 bases not matched to a gene. The CDR3 contains 16 residues. The CDR3 reads CASRRMGGDRVSGYTF. In DNA form, the CDR3 reads TGTGCCAGCAGGAGAATGGGAGGGGACAGGGTCTCCGGCTACACCTTC.

The CDR3 is CASSPDRGKNIQYF. In DNA form, the CDR3 reads TGCGCCAGCAGCCCTGACCGGGGTAAAAACATTCAGTACTTC. The V and J genes are TRBV5-1 and TRBJ2-4; tentative D call: TRBD2 (5 bases). V lost 4 bases and J lost 4, with 12 bases in between. There are 14 residues in the CDR3. Germline lookup yields CDR1 SGHRS and CDR2 YFSETQ.

This clone was observed a handful of times. This chain connects TRBV30 to TRBJ1-5, with D hard to call. CDR1 and CDR2 from the germline V gene are GTSNPN and SVGIG (reference sequence). There are 14 residues in the CDR3. The ends were cut back, 2 bases at V and 1 base at J, with 9 bases in the middle. CDR3 region: CAWSRDVSNQPQHF. The DNA of the CDR3 is TGTGCCTGGAGTAGAGACGTGAGCAATCAGCCCCAGCATTTT. Complete variable domain (other parts from reference TRBV30 and TRBJ1-5): SQTIHQWPATLVQPVGSPLSLECTVEGTSNPNLYWYRQAAGRGLQLLFYSVGIGQISSEVPQNLSASRPQDRQFILSSKKLLLSDSGFYLCAWSRDVSNQPQHFGDGTRLSIL.

CDR3 sequence reads: CASSQGEAGELFF. In DNA form, the CDR3 reads TGCGCCAGCAGCCAAGGGGAAGCCGGGGAGCTGTTTTTT. V is TRBV4-3 and J is TRBJ2-2; D is ambiguous. Germline loops: CDR1 LGHNA, CDR2 YSLEER. Trimming removed 1 base at V and 6 bases at J, with 6 bases between. The CDR3 spans 13 residues.

The chain joins TRBV7-2 to TRBJ1-1; 8 nucleotides align to TRBD1. The V gene end was trimmed by 7 bases and the J gene end by 4 bases; junction bases not matched to a gene: 11. There are 15 residues in the CDR3. Germline assignment: CDR1 SGHTA and CDR2 FQGNSA. The CDR3 bases are TGTGCCAGCAACTTGCGTCAGGGGGCAGTCACTGAAGCTTTCTTT. Translated, it gives CASNLRQGAVTEAFF.

The V and J genes are TRBV7-2 and TRBJ2-1, with no clear D. The V and J ends lost 6 bases and 3 bases respectively, with 12 bases between them. The CDR3 is made up of 14 amino acids. Germline values: CDR1 SGHTA, CDR2 FQGNSA. CDR3 sequence (DNA): TGTGCCAGCAGAGGCACCCTGAGCTACAATGAGCAGTTCTTC. Translating gives CASRGTLSYNEQFF.

The sample holds one count of this clone. J is TRBJ2-3 and V is TRBV5-4; no clear D. Per the germline V gene, CDR1 is SGHNT and CDR2 is YYREEE (reference sequence). Trimming pared 2 bases from V and 1 base from J, leaving 8 bases between. The CDR3 has 14 residues. The CDR3 region is CASSLAWGTDTQYF. The CDR3 bases are TGTGCCAGCAGCTTAGCGTGGGGCACAGATACGCAGTATTTT.

The genes are TRBV7-8 and TRBJ2-3; 7 nucleotides match TRBD1. The CDR3 is 16 residues long. The V gene's germline CDR1 is SGHVS and CDR2 FQNEAQ. Unmatched junction bases numbered 3, after V lost 0 bases and J lost 0 bases. CDR3 loop: CASSLAWTGSTDTQYF. As DNA, the CDR3 is TGTGCCAGCAGCTTAGCCTGGACAGGAAGCACAGATACGCAGTATTTT.

The gene calls are TRBV6-1 and TRBJ1-2; the D gene is possibly TRBD1 (5 bases). Trimming pared 1 base from V and 4 bases from J, leaving 10 bases between. Germline V gives CDR1 MNHNS, CDR2 SASEGT. The CDR3 loop spans 14 amino acids. CDR3 bases: TGTGCCAGCAGTGAAGGGAGACAGCTCTATGGCTACACCTTC. Translated: CASSEGRQLYGYTF.

For this clone: One end of the junction is discordant with germline, which a read error may explain. This chain joins TRBV7-7 and TRBJ2-1, with D perhaps matching TRBD2 (6 bases). The CDR3 is 13 amino acids. Germline V lookup: CDR1 SSHAT, CDR2 FNYEAQ (reference sequence). CDR3 in DNA: TGTGCTAGCAGCTTAGCGGAGATTAATGAGCAGTTCTTC. It yields the protein CASSLAEINEQFF.

The genes are TRBV7-8 and TRBJ1-1; D gene unclear. Germline V CDR1 and CDR2: SGHVS, FQNEAQ. CDR3 length equals 12 residues. V lost 2 bases and J lost 3, with 4 bases in between. The CDR3: CASSLWDTEAFF. The CDR3 coding sequence is TGTGCCAGCAGCTTATGGGACACTGAAGCTTTCTTT.

This chain connects TRBV19 to TRBJ1-4; D unresolved. Trimming pared 7 bases from V and 3 bases from J, leaving 18 bases between. Germline loops: CDR1 LNHDA, CDR2 SQIVND (reference sequence). This CDR3 has 16 amino acids. CDR3 amino acids: CASTPRGRPANEKLFF. The CDR3 DNA follows: TGTGCCAGTACCCCTCGGGGAAGGCCCGCTAATGAAAAACTGTTTTTT.

The rearrangement joins TRBV5-6 to TRBJ2-5, with D tentatively TRBD2 (5 bases). V gave up 2 bases and J gave up 5 bases, with 13 bases separating them. The CDR3 is 14 residues long. CDR1 SGHDT and CDR2 YYEEEE come from the germline V gene. The CDR3 is CASSFTRYGETQYF. In DNA form, the CDR3 reads TGTGCCAGCAGCTTTACTAGATACGGGGAGACCCAGTACTTC.